Following are 2 T cell receptor beta chains from one sample sequenced in a study of shared clonotypes between healthy human individuals. Profiled with immunoSEQ multiplex PCR; TCRdb holds only in-frame clones, not every one. The sample holds 600,000 to 700,000 clones, 55% to 85% seen once. Sample: memory CD4+ T cells sorted from blood. Indicated subset: CD45RA-negative fraction. The source of these receptors is a young woman in good health.

This clone was counted many times. J is TRBJ1-4 and V is TRBV15, with D maybe TRBD1 (6 bases). Germline values: CDR1 LNHNV, CDR2 YYDKDF (reference sequence). V was cut by 3 bases and J by 5 bases, with 10 bases left in between. This CDR3 comprises 14 residues. CDR3 bases: TGTGCCACCAGCAGTTGGGACACCAATGAAAAACTGTTTTTT. It translates to CATSSWDTNEKLFF.

This chain uses TRBV18 with TRBJ1-6; no firm D call. The CDR3 has 13 amino acids. CDR1 KGHSH and CDR2 LQKENI come from the germline V gene. V was cut by 4 bases and J by 8 bases, with 9 bases left in between. CDR3 DNA: TGTGCCAGCTCACAAGAGGTGGATTCACCCCTCCACTTT. Translation: CASSQEVDSPLHF. Full variable domain (rest looked up from reference TRBV18 and TRBJ1-6): NAGVMQNPRHLVRRRGQEARLRCSPMKGHSHVYWYRQLPEEGLKFMVYLQKENIIDESGMPKERFSAEFPKEGPSILRIQQVVRGDSAAYFCASSQEVDSPLHFGNGTRLTVT.